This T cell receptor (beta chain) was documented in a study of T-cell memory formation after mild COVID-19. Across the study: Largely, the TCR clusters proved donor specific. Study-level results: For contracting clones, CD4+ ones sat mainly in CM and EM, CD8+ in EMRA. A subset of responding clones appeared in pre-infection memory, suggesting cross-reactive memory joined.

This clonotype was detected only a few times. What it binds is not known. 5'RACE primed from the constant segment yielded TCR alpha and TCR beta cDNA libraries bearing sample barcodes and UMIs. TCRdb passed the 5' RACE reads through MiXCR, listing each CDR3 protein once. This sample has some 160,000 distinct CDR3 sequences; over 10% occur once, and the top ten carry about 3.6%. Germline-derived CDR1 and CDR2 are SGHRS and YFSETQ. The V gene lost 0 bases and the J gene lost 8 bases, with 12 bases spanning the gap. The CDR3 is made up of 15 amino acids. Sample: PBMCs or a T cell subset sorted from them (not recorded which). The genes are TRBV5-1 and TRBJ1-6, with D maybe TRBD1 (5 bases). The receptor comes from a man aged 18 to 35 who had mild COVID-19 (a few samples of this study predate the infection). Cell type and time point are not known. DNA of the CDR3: TGCGCCAGCAGCTTGGCCAGGGCCCGCGATTCACCCCTCCACTTT. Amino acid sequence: CASSLARARDSPLHF.